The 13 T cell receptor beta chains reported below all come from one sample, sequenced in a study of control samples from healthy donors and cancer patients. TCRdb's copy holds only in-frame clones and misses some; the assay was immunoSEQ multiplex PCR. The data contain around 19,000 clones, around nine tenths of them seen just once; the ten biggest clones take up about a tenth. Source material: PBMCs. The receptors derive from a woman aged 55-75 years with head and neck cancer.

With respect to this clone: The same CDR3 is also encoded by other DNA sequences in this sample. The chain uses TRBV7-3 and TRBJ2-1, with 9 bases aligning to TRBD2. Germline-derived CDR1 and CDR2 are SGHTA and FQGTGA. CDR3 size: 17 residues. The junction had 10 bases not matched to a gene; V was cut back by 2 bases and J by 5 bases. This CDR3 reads CASSLPGRGGEHNEQFF. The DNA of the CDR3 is TGTGCCAGCAGCTTACCCGGGCGGGGGGGAGAGCACAATGAGCAGTTCTTC.

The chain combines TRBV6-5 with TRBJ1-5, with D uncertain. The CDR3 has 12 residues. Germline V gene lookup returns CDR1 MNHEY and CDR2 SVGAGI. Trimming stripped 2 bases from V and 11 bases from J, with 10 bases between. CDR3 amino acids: CASSYAGGAQHF. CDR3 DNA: TGTGCCAGCAGTTACGCGGGCGGCGCCCAGCATTTT.

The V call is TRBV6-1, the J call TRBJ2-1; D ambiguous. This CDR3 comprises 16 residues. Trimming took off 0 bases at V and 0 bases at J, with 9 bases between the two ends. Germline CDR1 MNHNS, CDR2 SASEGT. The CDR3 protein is CASSEARHSSYNEQFF. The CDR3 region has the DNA TGTGCCAGCAGTGAAGCCAGGCACAGCTCCTACAATGAGCAGTTCTTC.

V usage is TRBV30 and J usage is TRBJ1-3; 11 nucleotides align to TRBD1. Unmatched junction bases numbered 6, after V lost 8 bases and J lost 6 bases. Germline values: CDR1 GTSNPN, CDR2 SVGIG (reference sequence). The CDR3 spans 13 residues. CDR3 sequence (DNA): TGTGCCCGAAACGGACAGGGGGCAAACACCATATATTTT. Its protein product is CARNGQGANTIYF.

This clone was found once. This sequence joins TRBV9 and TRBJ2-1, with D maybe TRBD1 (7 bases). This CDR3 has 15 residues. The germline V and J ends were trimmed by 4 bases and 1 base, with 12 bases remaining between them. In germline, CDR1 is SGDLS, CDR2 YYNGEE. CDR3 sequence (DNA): TGTGCCAGCAGCACCCAGGGGGGATCCTACAATGAGCAGTTCTTC. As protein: CASSTQGGSYNEQFF.

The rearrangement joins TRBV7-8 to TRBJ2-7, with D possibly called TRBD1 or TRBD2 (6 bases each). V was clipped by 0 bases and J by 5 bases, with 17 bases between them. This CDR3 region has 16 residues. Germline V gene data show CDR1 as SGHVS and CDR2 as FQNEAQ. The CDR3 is CASSLAFGGREHEQYF. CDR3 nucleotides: TGTGCCAGCAGCTTAGCATTTGGGGGGCGAGAACACGAGCAGTACTTC.

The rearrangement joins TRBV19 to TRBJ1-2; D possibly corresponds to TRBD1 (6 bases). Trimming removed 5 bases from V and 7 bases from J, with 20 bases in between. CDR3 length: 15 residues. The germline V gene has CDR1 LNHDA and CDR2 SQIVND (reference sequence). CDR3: CASSLGGPGYGGYTF. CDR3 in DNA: TGTGCCAGTAGTCTAGGGGGGCCGGGATATGGTGGCTACACCTTC.

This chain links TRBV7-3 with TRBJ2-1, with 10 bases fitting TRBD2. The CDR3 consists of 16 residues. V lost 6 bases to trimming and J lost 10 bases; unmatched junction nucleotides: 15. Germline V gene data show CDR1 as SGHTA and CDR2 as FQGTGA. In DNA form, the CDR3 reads TGTGCCAGCAGTCCATCAAGGTCTAGCGGGGGCCTCGAGCAGTTCTTC. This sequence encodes CASSPSRSSGGLEQFF.

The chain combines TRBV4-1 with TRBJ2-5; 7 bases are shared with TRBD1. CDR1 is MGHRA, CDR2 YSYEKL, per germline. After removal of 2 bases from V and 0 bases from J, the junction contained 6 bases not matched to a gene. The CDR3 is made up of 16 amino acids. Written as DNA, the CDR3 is TGCGCCAGCAGCCAAACAGGACAGGCGTACCAAGAGACCCAGTACTTC. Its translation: CASSQTGQAYQETQYF.

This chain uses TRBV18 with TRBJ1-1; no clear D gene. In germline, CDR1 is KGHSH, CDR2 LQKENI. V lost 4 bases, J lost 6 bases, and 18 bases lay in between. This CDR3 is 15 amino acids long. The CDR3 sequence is CASSLAASSKPEAFF. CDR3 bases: TGTGCCAGCTCACTGGCGGCTTCGTCGAAGCCTGAAGCTTTCTTT.

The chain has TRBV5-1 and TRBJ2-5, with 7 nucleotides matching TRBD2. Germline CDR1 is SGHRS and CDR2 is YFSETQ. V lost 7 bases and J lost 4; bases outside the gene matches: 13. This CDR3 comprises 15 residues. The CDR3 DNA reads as TGCGCCAGCGGGGAGGGAGACGGGTTTGTAGAGACCCAGTACTTC. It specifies CASGEGDGFVETQYF.

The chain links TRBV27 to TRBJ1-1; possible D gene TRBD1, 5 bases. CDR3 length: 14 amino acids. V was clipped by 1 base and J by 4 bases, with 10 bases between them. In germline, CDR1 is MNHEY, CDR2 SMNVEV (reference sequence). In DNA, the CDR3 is TGTGCCAGCAGTTTATGGGCAGGGAGCACTGAAGCTTTCTTT. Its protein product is CASSLWAGSTEAFF.

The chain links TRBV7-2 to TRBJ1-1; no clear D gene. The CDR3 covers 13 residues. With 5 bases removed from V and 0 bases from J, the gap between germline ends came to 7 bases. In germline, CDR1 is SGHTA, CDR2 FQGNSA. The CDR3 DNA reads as TGTGCCAGCAGCCCTCGGGTGAACACTGAAGCTTTCTTT. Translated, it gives CASSPRVNTEAFF.